The sequence of this T cell receptor (beta chain) was determined in a study of cytomegalovirus exposure and HLA in healthy donors. The PCR was carried out with 60 Vbeta primers and 13 Jbeta primers. TCRdb's table, derived via immunoSEQ multiplex PCR, lists solely in-frame clones and lacks some. This sample has 80,000 to 100,000 clones; around 77% occur once, and the top ten carry roughly 3.2%. V lost 6 bases and J lost 1, with 8 bases in between. This CDR3 has 13 residues. Germline V gene data show CDR1 as SNHLY and CDR2 as FYNNEI. The clonotype comes from a man in his forties in good health and CMV-seronegative. The chain links TRBV2 to TRBJ2-3, with a possible D match to TRBD2 (6 bases). The material sequenced was PBMCs. The CDR3 sequence: CASSPGGTDTQYF. CDR3 DNA: TGTGCCAGCAGCCCGGGAGGCACAGATACGCAGTATTTT.